This T cell receptor (beta chain) was obtained from a study of T cells in Graves' hyperthyroidism and ophthalmopathy. The source material, RNA transcripts, was used to amplify TCR beta CDR3 regions. The HTBI primer set served for first-round RT-PCR of the TCR CDR3. TCRdb processed the multiplex PCR reads anew with MiXCR; each CDR3 protein has one entry. The sample consists of about 280,000 distinct CDR3 sequences, less than 30% of them appearing once. There are many counts of this clonotype. The clonotype comes from a man aged 35-49 years with Graves' hyperthyroidism that later progressed to Graves' ophthalmopathy. Input material: blood.

The CDR3 loop reads CATASGEGANVLTF. The CDR3 DNA follows: TGTGCCACCGCCTCGGGGGAGGGGGCCAACGTCCTGACTTTC. The chain combines TRBV10-3 with TRBJ2-6; maybe TRBD2 (6 bases). Deletions cut 10 bases from V and 4 bases from J, with 14 bases between. The CDR3 contains 14 residues. Germline V gene data show CDR1 as ENHRY and CDR2 as SYGVKD.